The 4 T cell receptor beta chains reported below all come from one sample, sequenced in a study of T-cell reconstitution after alpha-beta-depleted transplantation in children. Unique molecular identifiers tagged the TCRbeta library. TCRdb used MiXCR to reprocess the PCR reads, holding one entry per CDR3 protein. The sample contains about 300,000 distinct CDR3 sequences, roughly a tenth of which appear only once. The sequencing used PBMCs, collected before TCRalphabeta/CD19-depleted stem cell transplant. The receptors come from a boy under two years old with acute myeloid leukemia, due to receive a stem cell transplant.

This clonotype came up many times. V and J are TRBV5-1 and TRBJ1-2; the match to TRBD1 covers 8 bases. The V segment lost 4 bases and the J segment 2 bases; nucleotides outside the gene matches: 4. Germline V gene sequence: CDR1 SGHRS, CDR2 YFSETQ. This CDR3 comprises 14 residues. CDR3 DNA sequence: TGCGCCAGCAGCCTGCGGACAGGGAACTATGGCTACACCTTC. This encodes CASSLRTGNYGYTF.

This clonotype was seen ten or more times. The chain is built from TRBV5-5 and TRBJ2-5; 7 bases are a match to TRBD1. The CDR3 is made up of 15 amino acids. Germline lookup yields CDR1 SGHKS and CDR2 YYEKEE (reference sequence). The trim removed 4 bases at V and 0 bases at J, leaving 6 bases unmatched. The CDR3 DNA sequence: TGTGCCAGCAGCCACAGGGGTGAATACCAAGAGACCCAGTACTTC. This codes for CASSHRGEYQETQYF.

This clonotype has at least ten counts. J is TRBJ2-5 and V is TRBV11-2, with a tentative D call TRBD1 (6 bases). CDR3 length: 15 residues. V lost 1 base to trimming and J lost 5 bases, with 14 bases between them. CDR1 SGHAT and CDR2 FQNNGV come from the germline V gene. CDR3 protein: CASSLVPRGQETQYF. CDR3 DNA sequence: TGTGCCAGCAGCTTAGTCCCCAGGGGTCAGGAGACCCAGTACTTC.

CDR3 in DNA: TGTGCCAGCTCACTTAATATGGGGAGCACCGGGGAGCTGTTTTTT. Translated: CASSLNMGSTGELFF. This sequence joins TRBV18 and TRBJ2-2; D is perhaps TRBD2 (5 bases). Germline V gene data show CDR1 as KGHSH and CDR2 as LQKENI. V was cut by 4 bases and J by 4 bases, with 13 bases left in between. There are 15 residues in the CDR3.